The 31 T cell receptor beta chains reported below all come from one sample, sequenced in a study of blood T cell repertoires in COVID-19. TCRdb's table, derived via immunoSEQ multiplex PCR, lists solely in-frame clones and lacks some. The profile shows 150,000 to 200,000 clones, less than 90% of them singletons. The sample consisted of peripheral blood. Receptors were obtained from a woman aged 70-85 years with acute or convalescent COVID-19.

The CDR3 region has the DNA TGTGCCACCAGCAGAGATAAGGCTAGCGGGGTCAAGTACGAGCAGTACTTC. This gives the protein CATSRDKASGVKYEQYF. The rearrangement links TRBV15 to TRBJ2-7, with 9 positions matching TRBD2. After removal of 0 bases from V and 4 bases from J, the junction contained 10 bases not matched to a gene. CDR3 length equals 17 residues. The germline V gene encodes CDR1 LNHNV and CDR2 YYDKDF (reference sequence).

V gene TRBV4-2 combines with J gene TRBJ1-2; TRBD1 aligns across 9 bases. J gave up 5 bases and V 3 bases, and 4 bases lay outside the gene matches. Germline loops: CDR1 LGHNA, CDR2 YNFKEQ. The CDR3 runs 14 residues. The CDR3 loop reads CASSQFDRGYGYTF. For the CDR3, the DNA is TGTGCCAGCAGCCAGTTCGACAGGGGGTATGGCTACACCTTC.

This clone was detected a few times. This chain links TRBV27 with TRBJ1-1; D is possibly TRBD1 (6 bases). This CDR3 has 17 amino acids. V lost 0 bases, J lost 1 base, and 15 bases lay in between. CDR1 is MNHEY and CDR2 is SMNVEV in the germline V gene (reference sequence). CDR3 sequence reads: CASSLSGTGRGNTEAFF. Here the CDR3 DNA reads TGTGCCAGCAGTTTATCGGGTACAGGGAGAGGGAACACTGAAGCTTTCTTT.

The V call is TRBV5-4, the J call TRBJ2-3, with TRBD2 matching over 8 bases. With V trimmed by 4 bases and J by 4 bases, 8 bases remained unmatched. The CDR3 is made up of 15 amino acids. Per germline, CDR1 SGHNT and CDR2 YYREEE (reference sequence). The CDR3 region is CASSRGLREADTQYF. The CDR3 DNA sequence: TGTGCCAGCAGCCGGGGCCTGCGGGAGGCAGATACGCAGTATTTT.

CDR3 DNA: TGCGCCAGCAGCCTCCCGGGACAGGGGTTAAGTTACGGGGCCGCTGAAGCTTTCTTT. It yields the protein CASSLPGQGLSYGAAEAFF. The V call is TRBV5-1, the J call TRBJ1-1; TRBD1 aligns across 10 bases. CDR1 is SGHRS and CDR2 is YFSETQ in the germline V gene. V shed 4 bases, J shed 6 bases, and the junction held 21 bases outside the gene matches. The length of the CDR3 is 19 residues.

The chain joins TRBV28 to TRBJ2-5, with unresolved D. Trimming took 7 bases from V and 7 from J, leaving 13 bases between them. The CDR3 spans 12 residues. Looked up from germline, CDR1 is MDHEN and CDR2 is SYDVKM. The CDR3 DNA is TGTGCCAGCACGACCGCCCCGGGGACCCAGTACTTC. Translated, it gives CASTTAPGTQYF.

Here the CDR3 reads CASSPGGVDGYTF. DNA of the CDR3: TGTGCCAGCAGCCCCGGCGGGGTGGATGGCTACACCTTC. The chain joins TRBV5-4 to TRBJ1-2; the D is unclear. Germline CDR1 and CDR2: SGHNT and YYREEE (reference sequence). The CDR3 loop spans 13 amino acids. V was clipped by 4 bases and J by 6 bases, with 13 bases between them. Drawing the rest from reference TRBV5-4 and TRBJ1-2, the complete variable domain is ETGVTQSPTHLIKTRGQQVTLRCSSQSGHNTVSWYQQALGQGPQFIFQYYREEENGRGNFPPRFSGLQFPNYSSELNVNALELDDSALYLCASSPGGVDGYTFGSGTRLTVV.

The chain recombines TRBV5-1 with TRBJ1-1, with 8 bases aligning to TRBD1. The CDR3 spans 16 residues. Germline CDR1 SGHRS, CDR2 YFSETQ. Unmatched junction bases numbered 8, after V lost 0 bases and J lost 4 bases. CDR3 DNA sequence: TGCGCCAGCAGCTTGGGGGACAGGACAATGGGCACTGAAGCTTTCTTT. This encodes CASSLGDRTMGTEAFF.

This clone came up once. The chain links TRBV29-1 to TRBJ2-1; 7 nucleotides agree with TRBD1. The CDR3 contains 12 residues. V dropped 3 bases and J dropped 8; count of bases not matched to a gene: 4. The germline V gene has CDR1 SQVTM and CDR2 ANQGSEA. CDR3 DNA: TGCAGCGTTGATATAACAGGGGATGAGCAGTTCTTC. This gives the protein CSVDITGDEQFF.

CDR3 DNA: TGTGCCAGCAGCCCGGGGACACACACTGAAGCTTTCTTT. Its translation: CASSPGTHTEAFF. The genes are TRBV5-5 and TRBJ1-1; D is perhaps TRBD1 (6 bases). Trimming pared 4 bases from V and 3 bases from J, leaving 10 bases between. The CDR3 sequence is 13 residues long. Germline V gives CDR1 SGHKS, CDR2 YYEKEE (reference sequence).

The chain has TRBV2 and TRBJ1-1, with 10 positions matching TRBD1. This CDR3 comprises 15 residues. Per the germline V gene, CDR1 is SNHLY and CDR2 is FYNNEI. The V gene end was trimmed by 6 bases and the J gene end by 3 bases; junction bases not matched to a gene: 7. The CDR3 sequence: CASRLRTGGDTEAFF. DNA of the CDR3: TGTGCCAGCAGGCTTAGGACAGGGGGGGACACTGAAGCTTTCTTT.

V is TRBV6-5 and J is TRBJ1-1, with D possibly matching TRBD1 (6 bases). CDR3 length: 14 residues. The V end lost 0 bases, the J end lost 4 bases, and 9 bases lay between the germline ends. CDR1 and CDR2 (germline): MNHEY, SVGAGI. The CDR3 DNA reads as TGTGCCAGCAGTTACTCGAAAGGGGGCACTGAAGCTTTCTTT. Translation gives CASSYSKGGTEAFF.

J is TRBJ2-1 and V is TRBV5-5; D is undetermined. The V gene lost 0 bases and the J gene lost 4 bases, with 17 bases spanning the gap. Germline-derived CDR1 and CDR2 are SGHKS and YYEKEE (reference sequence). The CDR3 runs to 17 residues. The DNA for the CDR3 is TGTGCCAGCAGCTTGGCCATTCTTCTGAGTGATTACAATGAGCAGTTCTTC. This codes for CASSLAILLSDYNEQFF.

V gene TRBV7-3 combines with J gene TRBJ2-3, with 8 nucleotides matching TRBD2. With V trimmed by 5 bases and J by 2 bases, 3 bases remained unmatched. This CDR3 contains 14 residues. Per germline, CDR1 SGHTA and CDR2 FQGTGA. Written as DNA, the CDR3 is TGTGCCAGCAGCACGGGACTAGTCACAGATACGCAGTATTTT. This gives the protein CASSTGLVTDTQYF.

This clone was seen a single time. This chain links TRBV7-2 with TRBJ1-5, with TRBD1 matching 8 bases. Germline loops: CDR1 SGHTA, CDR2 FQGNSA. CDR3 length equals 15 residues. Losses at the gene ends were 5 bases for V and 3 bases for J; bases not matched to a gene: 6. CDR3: CASSRGQAFNQPQHF. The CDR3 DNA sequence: TGTGCCAGCAGCCGGGGACAGGCGTTCAATCAGCCCCAGCATTTT.

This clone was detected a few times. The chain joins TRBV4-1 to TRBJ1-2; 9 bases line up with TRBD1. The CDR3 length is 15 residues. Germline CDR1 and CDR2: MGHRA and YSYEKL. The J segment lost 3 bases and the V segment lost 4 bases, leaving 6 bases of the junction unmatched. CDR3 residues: CASSRGTGSDYGYTF. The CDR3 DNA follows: TGCGCCAGCAGCCGTGGGACAGGGAGTGACTATGGCTACACCTTC.

The CDR3 nucleotides are TGTGCCAGCAGTCGACAGGCCTACTATGGCTACACCTTC. Its protein is CASSRQAYYGYTF. The gene calls are TRBV6-5 and TRBJ1-2; a weak D match, TRBD1 (6 bases). V shed 5 bases and J shed 3 bases, with 10 bases lying between them. Germline values: CDR1 MNHEY, CDR2 SVGAGI. The CDR3 spans 13 residues.

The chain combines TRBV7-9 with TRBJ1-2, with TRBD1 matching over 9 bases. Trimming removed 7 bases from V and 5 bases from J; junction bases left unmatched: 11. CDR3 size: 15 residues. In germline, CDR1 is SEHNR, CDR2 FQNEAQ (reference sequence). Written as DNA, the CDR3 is TGTGCCAGCACCACCCCAGGGACAGGGCTTTATGGCTACACCTTC. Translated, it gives CASTTPGTGLYGYTF.

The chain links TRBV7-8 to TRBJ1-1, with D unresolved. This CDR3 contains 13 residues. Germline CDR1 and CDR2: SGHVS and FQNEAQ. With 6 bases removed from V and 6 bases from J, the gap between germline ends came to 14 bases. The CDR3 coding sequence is TGTGCCAGCAGGATACGAATGGGAGCTGAAGCTTTCTTT. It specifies CASRIRMGAEAFF.

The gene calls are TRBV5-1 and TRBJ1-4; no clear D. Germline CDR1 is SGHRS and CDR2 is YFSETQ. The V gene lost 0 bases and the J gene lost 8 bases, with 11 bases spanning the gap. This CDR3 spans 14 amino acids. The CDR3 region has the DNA TGCGCCAGCAGCTTGGGAGGTTCGGAAGAAAAACTGTTTTTT. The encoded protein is CASSLGGSEEKLFF.

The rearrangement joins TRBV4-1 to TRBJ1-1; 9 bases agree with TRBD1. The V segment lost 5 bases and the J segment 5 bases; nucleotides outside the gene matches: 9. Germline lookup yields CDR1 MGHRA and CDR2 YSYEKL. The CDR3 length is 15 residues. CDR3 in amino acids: CASSVRDRDNTEAFF. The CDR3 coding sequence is TGCGCCAGCAGCGTCCGGGACAGGGATAATACTGAAGCTTTCTTT.

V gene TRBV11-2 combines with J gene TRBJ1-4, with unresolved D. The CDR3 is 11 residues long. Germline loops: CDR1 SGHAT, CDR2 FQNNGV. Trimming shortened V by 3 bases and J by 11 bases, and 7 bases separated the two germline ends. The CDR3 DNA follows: TGTGCCAGCAGCTTTGGGGAGAAACTGTTTTTT. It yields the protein CASSFGEKLFF.

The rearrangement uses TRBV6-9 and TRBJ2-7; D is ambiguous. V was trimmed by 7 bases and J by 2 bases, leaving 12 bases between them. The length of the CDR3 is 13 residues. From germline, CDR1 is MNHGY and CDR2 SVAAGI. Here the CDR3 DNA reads TGTGCCAGCACCCTAGAGGCCCCCTACGAGCAGTACTTC. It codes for CASTLEAPYEQYF.

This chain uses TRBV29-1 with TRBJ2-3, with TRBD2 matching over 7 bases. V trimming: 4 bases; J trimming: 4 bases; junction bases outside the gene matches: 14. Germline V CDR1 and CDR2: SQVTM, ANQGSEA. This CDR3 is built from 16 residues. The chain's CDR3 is CSVGGAAGARSDTQYF. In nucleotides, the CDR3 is TGCAGCGTTGGAGGGGCGGCGGGAGCTCGTTCAGATACGCAGTATTTT.

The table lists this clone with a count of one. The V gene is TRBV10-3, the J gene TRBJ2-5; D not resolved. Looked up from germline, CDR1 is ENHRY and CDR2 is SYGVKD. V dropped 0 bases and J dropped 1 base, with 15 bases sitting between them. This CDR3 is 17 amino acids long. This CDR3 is CAISESIQVSAQETQYF. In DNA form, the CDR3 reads TGTGCCATCAGTGAGTCGATCCAGGTATCCGCCCAAGAGACCCAGTACTTC.

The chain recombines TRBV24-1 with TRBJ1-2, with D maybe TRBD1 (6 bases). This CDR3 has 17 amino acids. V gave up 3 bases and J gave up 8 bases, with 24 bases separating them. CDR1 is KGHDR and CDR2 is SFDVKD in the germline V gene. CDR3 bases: TGTGCCACCAGTGATGCGAGGACAGACCAGATAAGGGACGGCTACACCTTC. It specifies CATSDARTDQIRDGYTF.

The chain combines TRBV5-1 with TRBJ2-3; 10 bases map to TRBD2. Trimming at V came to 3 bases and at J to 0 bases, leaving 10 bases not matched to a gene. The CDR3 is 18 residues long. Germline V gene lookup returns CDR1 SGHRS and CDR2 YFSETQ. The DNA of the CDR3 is TGCGCCAGCAGCTCTACCAGCGGGGGGGTTTGGAGCACAGATACGCAGTATTTT. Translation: CASSSTSGGVWSTDTQYF. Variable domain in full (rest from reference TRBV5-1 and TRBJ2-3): KAGVTQTPRYLIKTRGQQVTLSCSPISGHRSVSWYQQTPGQGLQFLFEYFSETQRNKGNFPGRFSGRQFSNSRSEMNVSTLELGDSALYLCASSSTSGGVWSTDTQYFGPGTRLTVL.

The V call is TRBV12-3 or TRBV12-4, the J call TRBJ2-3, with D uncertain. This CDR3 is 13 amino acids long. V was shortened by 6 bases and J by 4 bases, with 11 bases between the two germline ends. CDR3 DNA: TGTGCCAGCAGGAAACTCCGCCCAGATACGCAGTATTTT. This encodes CASRKLRPDTQYF.

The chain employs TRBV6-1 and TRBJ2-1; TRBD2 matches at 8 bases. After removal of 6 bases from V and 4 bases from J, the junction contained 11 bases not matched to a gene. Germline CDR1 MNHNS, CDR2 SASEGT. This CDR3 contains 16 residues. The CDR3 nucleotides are TGTGCCAGCAGGGAAAGCGGGAGAAAGACATACAATGAGCAGTTCTTC. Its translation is CASRESGRKTYNEQFF.

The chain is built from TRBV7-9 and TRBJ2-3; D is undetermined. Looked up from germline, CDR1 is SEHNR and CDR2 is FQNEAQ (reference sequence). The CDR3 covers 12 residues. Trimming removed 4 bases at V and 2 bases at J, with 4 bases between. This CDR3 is CASSSFTDTQYF. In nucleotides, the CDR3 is TGTGCCAGCAGCTCGTTCACAGATACGCAGTATTTT.

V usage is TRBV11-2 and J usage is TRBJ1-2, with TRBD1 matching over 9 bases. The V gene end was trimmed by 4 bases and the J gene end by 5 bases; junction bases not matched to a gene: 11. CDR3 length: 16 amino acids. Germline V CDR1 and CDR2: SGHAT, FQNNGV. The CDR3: CASSSAGTGSYYGYTF. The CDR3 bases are TGTGCCAGCAGCTCAGCCGGGACAGGGAGTTATTATGGCTACACCTTC. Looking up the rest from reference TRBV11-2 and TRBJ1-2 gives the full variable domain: EAGVAQSPRYKIIEKRQSVAFWCNPISGHATLYWYQQILGQGPKLLIQFQNNGVVDDSQLPKDRFSAERLKGVDSTLKIQPAKLEDSAVYLCASSSAGTGSYYGYTFGSGTRLTVV.